This TCR beta chain emerged from a study of cytomegalovirus exposure and HLA in healthy donors. The PCR used 60 Vbeta and 13 Jbeta primers. Clones were read by immunoSEQ multiplex PCR, and TCRdb kept only the in-frame ones, dropping some. The repertoire includes approximately 190,000 clones, roughly 68% of them detected once, and around 3% sits in the top ten. CDR3 length: 15 amino acids. The junction had 13 bases not matched to a gene; V was cut back by 5 bases and J by 9 bases. The germline V gene encodes CDR1 SGHTA and CDR2 FQGNSA. The sample comprised PBMCs. This chain links TRBV7-2 with TRBJ2-1, with 7 positions matching TRBD2. The origin of this receptor is a man aged 35-49 years in good health and CMV-seropositive. CDR3 region: CASSPGRGSEVEQFF. The DNA for the CDR3 is TGTGCCAGCAGCCCCGGGCGGGGGTCGGAGGTTGAGCAGTTCTTC.